A single sample is the source of the 20 T cell receptor beta chains below, sequenced in a study of shared clonotypes between healthy human individuals. Sequencing used immunoSEQ multiplex PCR; TCRdb keeps in-frame clones, though not all of them. The sample includes millions of clones, around 95% of them seen just once. Sequencing used naive CD4+ T cells sorted from blood. The subset denotes: CD45RA+ positively selected. The receptors were sampled from a man in his late teens or twenties in good health.

V gene TRBV12-5 combines with J gene TRBJ1-6, with TRBD1 matching 7 bases. Germline V gene lookup returns CDR1 LGHNT and CDR2 FRNRAP. There are 17 residues in the CDR3. V shed 5 bases, J shed 0 bases, and the junction held 7 bases outside the gene matches. The CDR3 nucleotides read TGTGCTAGTGGTCTGTTACAGGGGAACTCCTATAATTCACCCCTCCACTTT. Translating it yields CASGLLQGNSYNSPLHF. Based on the CDR3 plus reference TRBV12-5 and TRBJ1-6, the full variable domain is DARVTQTPRHKVTEMGQEVTMRCQPILGHNTVFWYRQTMMQGLELLAYFRNRAPLDDSGMPKDRFSAEMPDATLATLKIQPSEPRDSAVYFCASGLLQGNSYNSPLHFGNGTRLTVT.

This chain uses TRBV27 with TRBJ1-1, with D uncertain. The germline V and J ends were trimmed by 3 bases and 0 bases, with 14 bases remaining between them. CDR3 length equals 16 residues. From germline, CDR1 is MNHEY and CDR2 SMNVEV (reference sequence). The CDR3 region has the DNA TGTGCCAGCAGTTTGTCCGATTACTACATGAACACTGAAGCTTTCTTT. This sequence encodes CASSLSDYYMNTEAFF.

This chain uses TRBV10-1 with TRBJ2-1; the D call may be TRBD1 or TRBD2 (5 bases each). V lost 5 bases to trimming and J lost 0 bases, with 8 bases between them. This CDR3 has 14 residues. The germline gives CDR1 WNHNN, CDR2 SYGVQD (reference sequence). The CDR3 sequence: CASSRDPSYNEQFF. Written as DNA, the CDR3 is TGCGCCAGCAGTCGGGACCCCTCCTACAATGAGCAGTTCTTC.

The chain couples TRBV15 to TRBJ2-1; 7 nucleotides agree with TRBD2. The CDR3 totals 14 residues. Germline CDR1 is LNHNV and CDR2 is YYDKDF (reference sequence). V shed 6 bases and J 8 bases; nucleotides not matched to a gene: 10. CDR3 amino acids: CATRDMGGKDEQFF. The CDR3, as DNA: TGTGCCACCAGGGATATGGGGGGGAAGGATGAGCAGTTCTTC.

As concerns this clone: The identical CDR3 is also encoded by other nucleotide sequences in the sample. The chain uses TRBV2 and TRBJ1-2; possibly TRBD1 for D (6 bases). Germline V gives CDR1 SNHLY, CDR2 FYNNEI. The V gene lost 6 bases and the J gene lost 5 bases, with 10 bases spanning the gap. CDR3 size: 12 residues. The CDR3 sequence is CASRGQDYGYTF. For the CDR3, the DNA is TGTGCCAGCAGGGGACAAGATTATGGCTACACCTTC.

This sequence joins TRBV10-2 and TRBJ2-7; tentative D call: TRBD2 (5 bases). The germline V and J ends were trimmed by 3 bases and 2 bases, with 17 bases remaining between them. This CDR3 region has 16 residues. Germline CDR1 is WSHSY and CDR2 is SAAADI. The CDR3 reads CASSDPSLGPTYEQYF. The CDR3 region has the DNA TGCGCCAGCAGTGACCCCTCACTAGGACCGACCTACGAGCAGTACTTC.

Regarding this clone: Distinct nucleotide sequences in the sample also encode this CDR3. The chain joins TRBV28 to TRBJ1-2; 7 bases are a match to TRBD1. The CDR3 sequence is 14 residues long. The V gene's germline CDR1 is MDHEN and CDR2 SYDVKM. Germline trimming cut 5 bases from V and 1 base from J; bases unmatched to any gene: 4. Written as DNA, the CDR3 is TGTGCCAGCAGTCTCCCAGGGGGTAACTATGGCTACACCTTC. This translates into CASSLPGGNYGYTF.

V is TRBV19 and J is TRBJ1-5; D might be TRBD1 (5 bases). V gave up 3 bases and J gave up 5 bases, with 11 bases separating them. The CDR3 loop spans 14 amino acids. The V gene's germline CDR1 is LNHDA and CDR2 SQIVND (reference sequence). The DNA of the CDR3 is TGTGCCAGTAGTATGGGGCAGCCTTATCAGCCCCAGCATTTT. As protein: CASSMGQPYQPQHF. The variable domain in full, completed from reference TRBV19 and TRBJ1-5, reads DGGITQSPKYLFRKEGQNVTLSCEQNLNHDAMYWYRQDPGQGLRLIYYSQIVNDFQKGDIAEGYSVSREKKESFPLTVTSAQKNPTAFYLCASSMGQPYQPQHFGDGTRLSIL.

The CDR3 nucleotides read TGCGCCAGCAGCTTGGCCTTCGGGGGGGCAGAGACCCAGTACTTC. Its protein is CASSLAFGGAETQYF. The gene calls are TRBV5-1 and TRBJ2-5, with 8 bases lining up with TRBD2. The CDR3 is 15 residues long. The J segment lost 4 bases and the V segment lost 0 bases, leaving 5 bases of the junction unmatched. Germline CDR1 is SGHRS and CDR2 is YFSETQ.

V gene TRBV4-1 combines with J gene TRBJ2-2, with TRBD1 identical over 8 bases. Germline CDR1 and CDR2: MGHRA and YSYEKL. J lost 4 bases, V lost 4 bases, and 14 bases had no gene match. This CDR3 contains 18 residues. Here the CDR3 reads CASSPKSRATGGTGELFF. Here the CDR3 DNA reads TGCGCCAGCAGCCCAAAATCGCGAGCTACAGGGGGCACCGGGGAGCTGTTTTTT.

V and J are TRBV7-9 and TRBJ1-1; no clear D. In germline, CDR1 is SEHNR, CDR2 FQNEAQ (reference sequence). The CDR3 is 15 residues long. V lost 5 bases to trimming and J lost 0 bases, with 13 bases between them. CDR3: CASSAQQDMNTEAFF. Written as DNA, the CDR3 is TGTGCCAGCAGCGCCCAACAAGACATGAACACTGAAGCTTTCTTT. Looking up the rest from reference TRBV7-9 and TRBJ1-1 gives the full variable domain: DTGVSQNPRHKITKRGQNVTFRCDPISEHNRLYWYRQTLGQGPEFLTYFQNEAQLEKSRLLSDRFSAERPKGSFSTLEIQRTEQGDSAMYLCASSAQQDMNTEAFFGQGTRLTVV.

This clone was observed once. The chain employs TRBV6-1 and TRBJ2-1, with TRBD1 as a possible D gene (5 bases). CDR1 is MNHNS and CDR2 is SASEGT in the germline V gene. This CDR3 has 15 residues. The V and J ends lost 4 bases and 6 bases respectively, with 16 bases between them. The CDR3 spells CASSARQSTVNEQFF. The DNA for the CDR3 is TGTGCCAGCAGTGCAAGACAGTCTACCGTCAATGAGCAGTTCTTC.

The chain carries TRBV14 and TRBJ1-1; no definite D call. The CDR3 covers 17 residues. V shed 2 bases and J shed 0 bases, with 16 bases lying between them. Per the germline V gene, CDR1 is SGHDN and CDR2 is FVKESK. In DNA, the CDR3 is TGTGCCAGCAGCCAATTCGGACTGAACTATTTGAACACTGAAGCTTTCTTT. It translates to CASSQFGLNYLNTEAFF.

As regards this clone: Other DNA sequences in this specimen translate into the identical CDR3. V and J are TRBV6-5 and TRBJ2-3; 10 bases align to TRBD2. After removal of 2 bases from V and 1 base from J, the junction contained 3 bases not matched to a gene. The CDR3 loop spans 16 amino acids. The germline CDR1 and CDR2 sequences are MNHEY and SVGAGI. CDR3 amino acids: CASSYGLAGGTDTQYF. CDR3 nucleotide sequence: TGTGCCAGCAGTTACGGCCTAGCGGGGGGCACAGATACGCAGTATTTT.

V gene TRBV4-1 combines with J gene TRBJ2-1; 9 nucleotides agree with TRBD1. V was clipped by 3 bases and J by 4 bases; unmatched bases: 7. Per germline, CDR1 MGHRA and CDR2 YSYEKL. The CDR3 runs 16 residues. CDR3 DNA: TGCGCCAGCAGCCAGCCCCGGACAGGGGCATACAATGAGCAGTTCTTC. As protein: CASSQPRTGAYNEQFF.

The V gene is TRBV13, the J gene TRBJ2-2, with TRBD2 identical over 9 bases. V shed 7 bases, J shed 2 bases, and the junction held 8 bases outside the gene matches. This CDR3 has 16 amino acids. Germline V gene lookup returns CDR1 PRHDT and CDR2 FYEKMQ (reference sequence). The CDR3 region is CASIGLAGINTGELFF. DNA of the CDR3: TGTGCCAGCATTGGGCTAGCGGGAATTAACACCGGGGAGCTGTTTTTT.

The chain carries TRBV12-1 and TRBJ2-1; TRBD1, the table's D call, lacks a check against the DNA. TRBV12-1 counts as a pseudogene. The CDR3 spans 18 residues. The CDR3 loop reads CASSFERTGSSFINEQFF. The CDR3 nucleotides are TGTGCCAGCAGCTTTGAAAGGACAGGGTCTAGTTTCATTAATGAGCAGTTCTTC.

This clone was recorded only once. The rearrangement uses TRBV7-9 and TRBJ2-1, with 8 bases fitting TRBD1. This CDR3 region has 13 residues. The V gene's germline CDR1 is SEHNR and CDR2 FQNEAQ (reference sequence). After removal of 4 bases from V and 10 bases from J, the junction contained 6 bases not matched to a gene. The DNA of the CDR3 is TGTGCCAGCAGCTCTGACAGGGGCGACGAGCAGTTCTTC. This codes for CASSSDRGDEQFF.

The chain is built from TRBV10-3 and TRBJ2-7, with D perhaps matching TRBD1 (6 bases). Trimming cost V 6 bases and J 5 bases, with 14 bases left between them. Per germline, CDR1 ENHRY and CDR2 SYGVKD. CDR3 length equals 13 residues. The CDR3 nucleotides read TGTGCCATCAGACGGGACAACGGGGACGAGCAGTACTTC. Residues: CAIRRDNGDEQYF.

The J gene is TRBJ2-4, the V gene TRBV6-1; 10 bases are a match to TRBD1. Germline V gives CDR1 MNHNS, CDR2 SASEGT. V shed 3 bases and J 5 bases; nucleotides not matched to a gene: 4. CDR3 length: 15 residues. In nucleotides, the CDR3 is TGTGCCAGCAGTGACCTCGGGACAGGGGAAAACATTCAGTACTTC. The encoded protein is CASSDLGTGENIQYF.